The next 14 T cell receptor beta chains were all read from a single sample in a study of shared clonotypes between healthy human individuals. Assay used: immunoSEQ multiplex PCR; TCRdb lists only in-frame clones, some missing. Of some 1,400,000 clones listed, roughly 97% are singletons. The specimen was naive CD4+ T cells sorted from blood. Noted subset: CD45RA+ positively selected. Receptors were obtained from a man aged 25-40 years in good health.

The rearrangement uses TRBV5-6 and TRBJ2-1; a weak D match, TRBD2 (6 bases). This CDR3 has 16 amino acids. Germline CDR1 reads SGHDT; CDR2 reads YYEEEE. The ends were cut back, 5 bases at V and 0 bases at J, with 15 bases in the middle. The CDR3 region is CASRQGSGASYNEQFF. In DNA, the CDR3 is TGTGCCAGCAGGCAAGGGTCGGGAGCCTCCTACAATGAGCAGTTCTTC.

This chain uses TRBV6-5 with TRBJ1-1; 12 bases fit TRBD1. Germline CDR1 is MNHEY and CDR2 is SVGAGI. The CDR3 is 15 amino acids. After removal of 10 bases from V and 6 bases from J, the junction contained 12 bases not matched to a gene. The DNA for the CDR3 is TGTGCCACCGGGCGGCCGGGACAGGGGGCCGCTGAAGCTTTCTTT. It is translated as CATGRPGQGAAEAFF.

V is TRBV7-9 and J is TRBJ2-6, with D maybe TRBD1 (5 bases). Germline CDR1 reads SEHNR; CDR2 reads FQNEAQ (reference sequence). The V gene lost 3 bases and the J gene lost 2 bases, with 14 bases spanning the gap. The CDR3 is 17 amino acids. The CDR3 spells CASSLQGWGTGANVLTF. CDR3 coding DNA: TGTGCCAGCAGCTTGCAGGGTTGGGGCACTGGGGCCAACGTCCTGACTTTC.

The chain employs TRBV7-3 and TRBJ2-7, with D possibly matching TRBD1 (6 bases). V lost 7 bases, J lost 2 bases, and 15 bases lay in between. CDR3 size: 14 residues. CDR1 SGHTA and CDR2 FQGTGA come from the germline V gene. The CDR3 region is CASTPRDKTYEQYF. The CDR3 coding sequence is TGTGCCAGCACTCCCCGGGACAAGACCTACGAGCAGTACTTC.

Here the CDR3 reads CASSPRTGPNEQFF. The CDR3 bases are TGTGCCAGCAGCCCGCGGACAGGGCCCAATGAGCAGTTCTTC. The rearrangement joins TRBV9 to TRBJ2-1; 8 bases map to TRBD1. From germline, CDR1 is SGDLS and CDR2 YYNGEE. The CDR3 loop spans 14 amino acids. Trimming removed 4 bases from V and 6 bases from J; junction bases left unmatched: 6.

The rearrangement joins TRBV5-1 to TRBJ2-7; maybe TRBD2 (6 bases). Per germline, CDR1 SGHRS and CDR2 YFSETQ. Trimming removed 4 bases at V and 6 bases at J, with 17 bases between. There are 14 residues in the CDR3. In DNA, the CDR3 is TGCGCCAGCAGCCTATCCCAGGGAGGCGGCGAGCAGTACTTC. Its translation: CASSLSQGGGEQYF.

The V gene is TRBV11-2, the J gene TRBJ2-1, with 7 positions matching TRBD1. J gave up 10 bases and V 0 bases, and 6 bases lay outside the gene matches. CDR3 length: 14 amino acids. CDR1 and CDR2 (germline): SGHAT, FQNNGV. The CDR3 coding sequence is TGTGCCAGCAGCTTAGATCGGGTGACAGGGGAGCAGTTCTTC. Its protein is CASSLDRVTGEQFF. Full variable domain (missing parts from reference TRBV11-2 and TRBJ2-1): EAGVAQSPRYKIIEKRQSVAFWCNPISGHATLYWYQQILGQGPKLLIQFQNNGVVDDSQLPKDRFSAERLKGVDSTLKIQPAKLEDSAVYLCASSLDRVTGEQFFGPGTRLTVL.

This clone was found once. Here the CDR3 reads CASSLDLNTEAFF. CDR3 nucleotides: TGTGCCAGCAGCTTAGACCTGAACACTGAAGCTTTCTTT. The chain uses TRBV11-2 and TRBJ1-1, with D unclear. The CDR3 is 13 amino acids. V shed 0 bases and J shed 0 bases, with 2 bases lying between them. Germline V gene sequence: CDR1 SGHAT, CDR2 FQNNGV.

A note on this clone: Distinct nucleotide sequences in the sample also encode this CDR3. The chain recombines TRBV5-1 with TRBJ2-5; D gene uncertain. The CDR3 extends over 13 amino acids. Germline CDR1 is SGHRS and CDR2 is YFSETQ. Trimming took 5 bases from V and 0 from J, leaving 8 bases between them. The CDR3 spells CASSGGNQETQYF. CDR3 bases: TGCGCCAGCAGTGGCGGTAACCAAGAGACCCAGTACTTC.

The chain links TRBV5-1 to TRBJ2-3, with D possibly matching TRBD1 (7 bases). The germline CDR1 and CDR2 sequences are SGHRS and YFSETQ. Trimming cost V 3 bases and J 2 bases, with 16 bases left between them. This CDR3 comprises 16 residues. CDR3 sequence (DNA): TGCGCCAGCAGCTGGGGGGACAGAGTAAACACAGATACGCAGTATTTT. Translated, it gives CASSWGDRVNTDTQYF.

This rearrangement joins TRBV7-9 to TRBJ2-7; D not certain. Per germline, CDR1 SEHNR and CDR2 FQNEAQ (reference sequence). Trimming removed 2 bases from V and 0 bases from J, with 8 bases in between. The CDR3 extends over 14 amino acids. The CDR3 DNA reads TGTGCCAGCAGCTTACACCAGAGCTCCTACGAGCAGTACTTC. Translated, it gives CASSLHQSSYEQYF.

This clone appeared once. The V gene is TRBV5-4, the J gene TRBJ2-4, with TRBD2 matching over 15 bases. V dropped 4 bases and J dropped 9; count of bases not matched to a gene: 5. The CDR3 extends over 15 amino acids. Germline CDR1 and CDR2: SGHNT and YYREEE (reference sequence). The DNA for the CDR3 is TGTGCCAGCAGCGAGGGGACTAGCGGGAGGTTCATTCAGTACTTC. It specifies CASSEGTSGRFIQYF. The full variable domain, completed using reference TRBV5-4 and TRBJ2-4, is ETGVTQSPTHLIKTRGQQVTLRCSSQSGHNTVSWYQQALGQGPQFIFQYYREEENGRGNFPPRFSGLQFPNYSSELNVNALELDDSALYLCASSEGTSGRFIQYFGAGTRLSVL.

The rearrangement links TRBV2 to TRBJ2-5; 9 bases are a match to TRBD1. There are 11 residues in the CDR3. Germline V gene sequence: CDR1 SNHLY, CDR2 FYNNEI. The J segment lost 14 bases and the V segment lost 6 bases, leaving 7 bases of the junction unmatched. This CDR3 is CASSSSGQGYF. The CDR3 DNA reads as TGTGCCAGCAGCTCCTCGGGACAGGGCTACTTC.

The genes are TRBV27 and TRBJ2-7, with 12 bases fitting TRBD1. Germline CDR1 is MNHEY and CDR2 is SMNVEV (reference sequence). CDR3 length: 13 amino acids. The trim removed 8 bases at V and 7 bases at J, leaving 6 bases unmatched. The CDR3 protein is CASRWDRGHEQYF. The CDR3 DNA is TGTGCCAGCCGTTGGGACAGGGGGCATGAGCAGTACTTC.